There are many counts of the clone carrying this T cell receptor beta chain. The antigen is unknown. This sample's time point: patch test 2, 6 weeks after DPC sensitization. As for treatment: therapeutic diphenylcyclopropenone sensitization with weekly scalp DPC. Each CDR3 protein gets one entry after TCRdb re-called the RACE reads with MiXCR. The sample has about 400,000 distinct CDR3 sequences; roughly 6.3% are singletons. This entry comes from a study of human T cells and chemical hapten exposure. Study-level findings and limits: Among TCRs, those above 1 in 1000 frequency were unaffected by DPC sensitization.

V gave up 5 bases and J gave up 0 bases; unmatched junction bases: 10. The CDR3 covers 19 residues. In germline, CDR1 is MNHNS, CDR2 SASEGT. This clonotype was obtained from a woman aged 18-29 years with alopecia areata. Some clones in this sample may be carry-over from other donors' samples. Here the sequenced sample was whole blood, taken in connection with sensitization to the hapten diphenylcyclopropenone (DPC). This chain connects TRBV6-1 to TRBJ2-6; 10 positions match TRBD1. This chain's CDR3 is CASSQKWGTGASGANVLTF. The CDR3 coding sequence is TGTGCCAGCAGTCAGAAATGGGGGACAGGGGCCTCTGGGGCCAACGTCCTGACTTTC.